The clone carrying this TCR beta chain was found many times. This CDR3 has 15 residues. V shed 6 bases and J 3 bases; nucleotides not matched to a gene: 7. Per the germline V gene, CDR1 is MNHEY and CDR2 is SMNVEV (reference sequence). The record originates from a study of Graves' ophthalmopathy and Graves' hyperthyroidism. Investigators amplified TCR beta CDR3 regions from RNA transcripts. Scientists carried out first-round RT-PCR using HTBI primers and then a second-round multiplex PCR. TCRdb re-analysed the multiplex PCR reads in MiXCR, keeping a single row per CDR3 protein. The top ten hold 2.5% to 3.5% of the sample, which has more than 550,000 distinct CDR3 sequences, more than 40% seen once.

The specimen was peripheral blood. V usage is TRBV27 and J usage is TRBJ1-5; TRBD1 aligns across 8 bases. The sequence derives from an adult man with Graves' ophthalmopathy. CDR3 sequence reads: CASSWTGFPNQPQHF. The DNA for the CDR3 is TGTGCCAGCAGCTGGACAGGGTTCCCCAATCAGCCCCAGCATTTT.